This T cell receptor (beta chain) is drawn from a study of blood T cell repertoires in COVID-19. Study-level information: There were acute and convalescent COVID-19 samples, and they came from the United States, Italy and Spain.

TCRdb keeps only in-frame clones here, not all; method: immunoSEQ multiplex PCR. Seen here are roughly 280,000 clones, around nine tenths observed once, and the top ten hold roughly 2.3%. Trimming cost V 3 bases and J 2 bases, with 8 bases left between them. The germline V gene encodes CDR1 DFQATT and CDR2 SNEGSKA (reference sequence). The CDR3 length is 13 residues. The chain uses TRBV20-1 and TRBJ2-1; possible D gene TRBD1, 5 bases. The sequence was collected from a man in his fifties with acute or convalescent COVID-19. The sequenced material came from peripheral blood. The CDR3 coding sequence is TGCAGTGCTAGTCAGGGAACCTACAATGAGCAGTTCTTC. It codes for CSASQGTYNEQFF.